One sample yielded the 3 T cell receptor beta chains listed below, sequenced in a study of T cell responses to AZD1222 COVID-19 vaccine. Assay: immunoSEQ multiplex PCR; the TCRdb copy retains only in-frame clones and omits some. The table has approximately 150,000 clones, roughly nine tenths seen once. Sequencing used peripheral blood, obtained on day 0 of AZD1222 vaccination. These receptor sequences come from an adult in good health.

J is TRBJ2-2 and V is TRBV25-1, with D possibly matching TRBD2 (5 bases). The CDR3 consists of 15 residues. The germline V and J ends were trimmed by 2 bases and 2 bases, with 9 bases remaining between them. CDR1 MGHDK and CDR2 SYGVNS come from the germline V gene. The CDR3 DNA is TGTGCCAGCAGTGAAGACTACCTTAACACCGGGGAGCTGTTTTTT. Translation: CASSEDYLNTGELFF.

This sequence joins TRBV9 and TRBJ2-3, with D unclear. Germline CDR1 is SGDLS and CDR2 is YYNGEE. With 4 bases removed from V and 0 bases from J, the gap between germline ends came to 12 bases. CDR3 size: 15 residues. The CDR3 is CASSFSPGSTDTQYF. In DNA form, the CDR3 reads TGTGCCAGCAGCTTCAGCCCCGGTAGCACAGATACGCAGTATTTT.

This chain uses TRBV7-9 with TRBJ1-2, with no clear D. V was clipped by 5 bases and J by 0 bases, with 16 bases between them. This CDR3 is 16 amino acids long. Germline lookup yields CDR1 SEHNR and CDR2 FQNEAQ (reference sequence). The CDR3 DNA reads TGTGCCAGCAGCCCCATGGGATACCCCTCTAACTATGGCTACACCTTC. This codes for CASSPMGYPSNYGYTF. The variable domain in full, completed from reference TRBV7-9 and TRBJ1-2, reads DTGVSQNPRHKITKRGQNVTFRCDPISEHNRLYWYRQTLGQGPEFLTYFQNEAQLEKSRLLSDRFSAERPKGSFSTLEIQRTEQGDSAMYLCASSPMGYPSNYGYTFGSGTRLTVV.